These 15 T cell receptor beta chains were sequenced from one sample in a study of T cell changes during pregnancy in multiple sclerosis. The table came from immunoSEQ multiplex PCR; TCRdb's copy has only in-frame clones and leaves some out. The sample shows 80,000 to 100,000 clones, 93% of them seen only once. The material was peripheral blood, obtained after pregnancy. The source is a female donor with multiple sclerosis, enrolled in a pregnancy study.

This clone appeared once. The chain carries TRBV13 and TRBJ1-1, with D hard to call. CDR1 PRHDT and CDR2 FYEKMQ come from the germline V gene (reference sequence). The CDR3 length is 14 residues. Trimming took off 7 bases at V and 5 bases at J, with 17 bases between the two ends. The CDR3 DNA is TGTGCCAGCACCTACCCTGGAGGAGAGACTGAAGCTTTCTTT. It yields the protein CASTYPGGETEAFF.

The V and J genes are TRBV27 and TRBJ2-1; a weak D match, TRBD2 (6 bases). From germline, CDR1 is MNHEY and CDR2 SMNVEV (reference sequence). This CDR3 contains 13 residues. V was trimmed by 4 bases and J by 7 bases, leaving 11 bases between them. CDR3 protein: CASSSAGWNEQFF. The CDR3 DNA is TGTGCCAGCAGTTCGGCGGGATGGAATGAGCAGTTCTTC.

The chain combines TRBV6-5 with TRBJ2-3; D gene ambiguous. Germline loops: CDR1 MNHEY, CDR2 SVGAGI. With 0 bases removed from V and 6 bases from J, the gap between germline ends came to 10 bases. The CDR3 length is 14 residues. The CDR3 spells CASSYSSLMDTQYF. The DNA for the CDR3 is TGTGCCAGCAGTTACTCGAGTTTGATGGATACGCAGTATTTT.

The chain is built from TRBV28 and TRBJ1-3; tentative D call: TRBD1 (5 bases). The germline CDR1 and CDR2 sequences are MDHEN and SYDVKM. Trimming removed 6 bases from V and 2 bases from J, with 17 bases in between. This CDR3 spans 16 amino acids. In nucleotides, the CDR3 is TGTGCCAGCAGACTCTTTACAGGTCTAGCTGGAAACACCATATATTTT. This gives the protein CASRLFTGLAGNTIYF. Filled out from reference TRBV28 and TRBJ1-3, the complete variable domain reads DVKVTQSSRYLVKRTGEKVFLECVQDMDHENMFWYRQDPGLGLRLIYFSYDVKMKEKGDIPEGYSVSREKKERFSLILESASTNQTSMYLCASRLFTGLAGNTIYFGEGSWLTVV.

The J gene is TRBJ2-7, the V gene TRBV7-9; 7 nucleotides line up with TRBD1. Per the germline V gene, CDR1 is SEHNR and CDR2 is FQNEAQ (reference sequence). V lost 1 base, J lost 0 bases, and 3 bases stayed unmatched. The CDR3 has 15 residues. CDR3 loop: CASSLGDRPSYEQYF. CDR3 sequence (DNA): TGTGCCAGCAGCTTAGGGGACAGACCCTCCTACGAGCAGTACTTC.

The chain has TRBV6-6 and TRBJ1-5; D gene unclear. Per the germline V gene, CDR1 is MNHNY and CDR2 is SVGAGI (reference sequence). This CDR3 has 15 amino acids. V lost 2 bases and J 2 bases, leaving 10 bases between the germline ends. As DNA, the CDR3 is TGTGCCAGCAGTTACCTGGCAGAGGGCAATCAGCCCCAGCATTTT. Translated, it gives CASSYLAEGNQPQHF.

In DNA, the CDR3 is TGTGCCAGCAGCCCAGCGGGGGGCTCCTACGAGCAGTACTTC. The encoded protein is CASSPAGGSYEQYF. The chain employs TRBV13 and TRBJ2-7; the match to TRBD2 covers 9 bases. J was trimmed by 0 bases and V by 5 bases; bases with no gene match: 2. Germline CDR1 PRHDT, CDR2 FYEKMQ (reference sequence). The CDR3 contains 14 residues.

The J gene is TRBJ1-2, the V gene TRBV30, with 11 bases fitting TRBD1. V lost 3 bases and J lost 2; bases outside the gene matches: 14. CDR1 and CDR2 from the germline V gene are GTSNPN and SVGIG (reference sequence). The CDR3 spans 18 residues. For the CDR3, the DNA is TGTGCCTGGAGGAGGACAGGGGGCGCGTGGCCGGCAAACTATGGCTACACCTTC. This codes for CAWRRTGGAWPANYGYTF.

This chain joins TRBV5-1 and TRBJ2-2; no reliable D call. Germline V gene data show CDR1 as SGHRS and CDR2 as YFSETQ. Trimming removed 4 bases from V and 4 bases from J, with 11 bases in between. This CDR3 region has 14 residues. The CDR3 nucleotides are TGCGCCAGCAGCGTGTCGGTGTTCACCGGGGAGCTGTTTTTT. Residues: CASSVSVFTGELFF.

The genes are TRBV30 and TRBJ2-1; perhaps TRBD2 as D (6 bases). The CDR3 loop spans 15 amino acids. The germline gives CDR1 GTSNPN, CDR2 SVGIG (reference sequence). V was cut by 7 bases and J by 4 bases, with 20 bases left in between. CDR3 sequence (DNA): TGTGCCTCCTTAGGGGCTAGCGTCAGGTACAATGAGCAGTTCTTC. This sequence encodes CASLGASVRYNEQFF.

The chain recombines TRBV5-4 with TRBJ1-2, with TRBD1 matching 7 bases. Trimming took 4 bases from V and 3 from J; bases not matched to a gene: 6. CDR1 and CDR2 (germline): SGHNT, YYREEE (reference sequence). This CDR3 contains 14 residues. DNA for the CDR3: TGTGCCAGCAGCCCTCAGGGGGAGGACTATGGCTACACCTTC. Amino acid sequence: CASSPQGEDYGYTF.

The chain employs TRBV27 and TRBJ2-1; 13 bases align to TRBD2. CDR1 MNHEY and CDR2 SMNVEV come from the germline V gene (reference sequence). Trimming at V came to 4 bases and at J to 6 bases, leaving 3 bases not matched to a gene. The CDR3 loop spans 15 amino acids. This CDR3 reads CASSSLAGGTNEQFF. The CDR3 DNA follows: TGTGCCAGCAGTTCACTAGCGGGAGGGACCAATGAGCAGTTCTTC.

This clone occurred once. The J gene is TRBJ1-1, the V gene TRBV5-1; a weak D match, TRBD1 (6 bases). In germline, CDR1 is SGHRS, CDR2 YFSETQ. Trimming took 7 bases from V and 1 from J, leaving 14 bases between them. The CDR3 is 14 amino acids. This CDR3 reads CASSKTGQNTEAFF. For the CDR3, the DNA is TGCGCCAGCTCAAAAACAGGGCAGAACACTGAAGCTTTCTTT.

In its sample, this clone was seen once. This rearrangement joins TRBV5-1 to TRBJ2-2; 7 bases fit TRBD2. Trimming took 4 bases from V and 0 from J; bases not matched to a gene: 3. The germline V gene encodes CDR1 SGHRS and CDR2 YFSETQ. The CDR3 contains 15 residues. The CDR3 nucleotides read TGCGCCAGCAGCACGAGCGGGACGAACACCGGGGAGCTGTTTTTT. Translation gives CASSTSGTNTGELFF.

CDR3 coding DNA: TGTGCCAGCAGCGTATTCGTTGGGGGGGGCGCGGGGACTGAAGCTTTCTTT. Translating it yields CASSVFVGGGAGTEAFF. The chain recombines TRBV9 with TRBJ1-1, with D tentatively TRBD1 (6 bases). The CDR3 is 17 residues long. CDR1 is SGDLS, CDR2 YYNGEE, per germline. The germline V and J ends were trimmed by 1 base and 5 bases, with 21 bases remaining between them.